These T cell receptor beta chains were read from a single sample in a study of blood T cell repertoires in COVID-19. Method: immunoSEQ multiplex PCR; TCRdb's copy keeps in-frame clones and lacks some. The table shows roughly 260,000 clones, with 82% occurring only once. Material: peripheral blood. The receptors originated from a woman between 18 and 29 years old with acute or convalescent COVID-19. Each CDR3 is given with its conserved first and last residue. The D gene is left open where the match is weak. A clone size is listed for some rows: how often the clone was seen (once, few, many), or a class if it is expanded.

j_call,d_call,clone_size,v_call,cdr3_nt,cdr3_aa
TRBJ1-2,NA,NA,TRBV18,TGTGCCAGCTCACCGGGTGGGAGGAAAAACTATGGCTACACCTTC,CASSPGGRKNYGYTF
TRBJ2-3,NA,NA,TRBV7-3,TGTGCCAGCAGACCAGACGGAGACCTTACGCAGTATTTT,CASRPDGDLTQYF
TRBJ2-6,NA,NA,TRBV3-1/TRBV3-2,TGTGCCAGCAGCCAAGATGATAGGCCTTGGGCAGACTCTGGGGCCAACGTCCTGACTTTC,CASSQDDRPWADSGANVLTF
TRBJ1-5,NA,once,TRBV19,TGTGCCAGTAGTATACTCCAGGGCTATAGCAATCAGCCCCAGCATTTT,CASSILQGYSNQPQHF
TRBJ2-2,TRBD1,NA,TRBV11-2,TGTGCCAGCAGCTTCACAGGACAGGGAGGATCCGGGGAGCTGTTTTTT,CASSFTGQGGSGELFF
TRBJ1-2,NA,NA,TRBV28,TGTGCCAGCAACCCCTATGCTCGAGGGAGCAACTATGGCTACACCTTC,CASNPYARGSNYGYTF
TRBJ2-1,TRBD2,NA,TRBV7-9,TGTGCCAGCAGCTTATTACGGGAGGGCCTCAACAATGAGCAGTTCTTC,CASSLLREGLNNEQFF
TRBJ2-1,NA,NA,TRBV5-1,TGCGCCAGCAGCTTGGTAGCAGGGGCGCCAGGCAATGAGCAGTTCTTC,CASSLVAGAPGNEQFF
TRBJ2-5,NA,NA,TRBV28,TGTGCCAGCAGTTACTCACGGGAGACCCAGTACTTC,CASSYSRETQYF
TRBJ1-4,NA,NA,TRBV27,TGTGCCAGCAGAGGACACGCAACTAATGAAAAACTGTTTTTT,CASRGHATNEKLFF
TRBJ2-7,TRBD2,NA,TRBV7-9,TGTGCCAGCAGCTTAGAGGCGGGAGGGCCCTACGAGCAGTACTTC,CASSLEAGGPYEQYF
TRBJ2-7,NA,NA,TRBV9,TGTGCCAGCAGCGTTTTGAGCGACTCACCCTACGAGCAGTACTTC,CASSVLSDSPYEQYF
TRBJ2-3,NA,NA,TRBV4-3,TGCGCCAGCAGCCCACTAGTTCTAGGCTCAGATACGCAGTATTTT,CASSPLVLGSDTQYF